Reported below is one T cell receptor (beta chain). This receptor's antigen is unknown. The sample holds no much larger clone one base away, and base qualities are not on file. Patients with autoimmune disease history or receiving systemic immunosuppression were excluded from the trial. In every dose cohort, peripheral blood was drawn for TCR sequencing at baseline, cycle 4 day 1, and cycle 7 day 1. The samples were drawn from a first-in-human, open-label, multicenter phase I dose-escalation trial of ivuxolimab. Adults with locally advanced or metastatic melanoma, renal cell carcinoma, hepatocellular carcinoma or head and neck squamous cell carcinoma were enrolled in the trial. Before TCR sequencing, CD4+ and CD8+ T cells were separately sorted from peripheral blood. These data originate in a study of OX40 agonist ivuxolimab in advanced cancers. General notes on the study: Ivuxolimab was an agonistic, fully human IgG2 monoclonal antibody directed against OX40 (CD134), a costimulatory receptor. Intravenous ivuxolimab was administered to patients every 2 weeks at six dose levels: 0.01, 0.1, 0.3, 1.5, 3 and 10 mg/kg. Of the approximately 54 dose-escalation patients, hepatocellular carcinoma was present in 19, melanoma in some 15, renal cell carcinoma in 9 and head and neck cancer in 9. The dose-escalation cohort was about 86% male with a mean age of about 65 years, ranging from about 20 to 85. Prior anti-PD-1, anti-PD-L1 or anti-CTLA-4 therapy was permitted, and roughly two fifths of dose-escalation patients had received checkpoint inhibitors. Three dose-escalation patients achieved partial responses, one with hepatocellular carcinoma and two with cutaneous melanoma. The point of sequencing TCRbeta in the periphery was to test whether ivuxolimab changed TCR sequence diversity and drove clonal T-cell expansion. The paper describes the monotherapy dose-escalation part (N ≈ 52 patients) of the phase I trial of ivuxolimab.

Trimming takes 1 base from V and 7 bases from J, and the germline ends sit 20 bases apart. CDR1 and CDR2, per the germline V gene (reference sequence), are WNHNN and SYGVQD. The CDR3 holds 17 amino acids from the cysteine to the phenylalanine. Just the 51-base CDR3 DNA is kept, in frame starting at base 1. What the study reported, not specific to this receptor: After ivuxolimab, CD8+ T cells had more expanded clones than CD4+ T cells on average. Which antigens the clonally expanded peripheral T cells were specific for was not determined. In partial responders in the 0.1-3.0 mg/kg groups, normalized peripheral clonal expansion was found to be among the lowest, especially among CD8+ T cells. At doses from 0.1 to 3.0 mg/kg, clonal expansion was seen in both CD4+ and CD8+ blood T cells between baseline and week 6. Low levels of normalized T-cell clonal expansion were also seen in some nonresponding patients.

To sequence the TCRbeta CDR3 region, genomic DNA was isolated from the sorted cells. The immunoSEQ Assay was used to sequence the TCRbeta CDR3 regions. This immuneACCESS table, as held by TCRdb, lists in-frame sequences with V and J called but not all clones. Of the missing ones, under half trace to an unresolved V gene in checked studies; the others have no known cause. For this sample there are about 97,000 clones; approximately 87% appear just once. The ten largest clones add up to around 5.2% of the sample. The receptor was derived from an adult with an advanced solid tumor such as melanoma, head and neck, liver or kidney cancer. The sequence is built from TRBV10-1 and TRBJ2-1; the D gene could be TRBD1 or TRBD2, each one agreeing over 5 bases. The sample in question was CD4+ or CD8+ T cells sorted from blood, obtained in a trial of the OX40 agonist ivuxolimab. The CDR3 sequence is CASSEFLGAGVKNEQFF. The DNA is TGCGCCAGCAGTGAGTTTCTCGGGGCAGGTGTTAAAAATGAGCAGTTCTTC.